The clone carrying this T cell receptor beta chain came up many times. The read finishes 3 residues shy of the CDR3 end, and the germline J gene is used to complete it. The data were produced by immunoSEQ multiplex PCR, yet TCRdb's version contains in-frame clones alone and is incomplete. The sample yields some 40,000 clones, without any singletons. The entry originates in a study of T cell clonality in common variable immunodeficiency. V gave up 0 bases and J gave up 0 bases, with 7 bases separating them. The CDR3 sequence is 14 residues long. Germline CDR1 and CDR2: SGHDT and YYEEEE. This clonotype was sampled from a person between 18 and 75 years old in good health. The rearrangement links TRBV5-6 to TRBJ2-7, with D uncertain. The sequenced sample was peripheral blood mononuclear cells. CDR3 protein: CASSLGRSSYEQYF. CDR3 DNA (partial): TGTGCCAGCAGCTTGGGGCGGAGCTCCTACGAG.